Below, one T cell receptor beta chain is given with its context. The data stem from a study of blood T cell repertoires in COVID-19. Produced via immunoSEQ multiplex PCR; TCRdb's table is partial and in-frame only. The sample lists 48,000 or so clones; roughly 84% were seen once. This CDR3 has 11 residues. CDR1 and CDR2 from the germline V gene are GTSNPN and SVGIG (reference sequence). The V end was cut by 7 bases, the J end by 6 bases, with 13 bases between. Sequencing was carried out using peripheral blood. The sequence derives from a woman aged 55-69 years with acute or convalescent COVID-19. The chain recombines TRBV30 with TRBJ2-7, with a possible D match to TRBD1 (7 bases). The chain's CDR3 is CASRRGPEQYF. The DNA for the CDR3 is TGTGCCTCCCGGAGGGGGCCCGAGCAGTACTTC.